The present entry profiles one T cell receptor beta chain with its context. Its antigen is currently unknown. Genomic DNA provided the template from which TCR beta VDJ and CDR3 profiles were obtained. Using its own MiXCR run on the reads, TCRdb lists one record per CDR3 protein. The repertoire holds just over 450,000 distinct CDR3 sequences, with 25% to 40% as singletons. The V end lost 2 bases, the J end lost 5 bases, and 10 bases lay between the germline ends. This CDR3 region has 13 residues. In germline, CDR1 is GTSNPN, CDR2 SVGIG (reference sequence). The entry originates in a study of CD8+CD57+ T cells in acquired aplastic anemia. Study details: Sorted CD4+ plus CD8+ cells gave DNA averaging around 3 ug.

The patients chosen for sequencing had shown expansion of CD8+CD57+ cells (detected by flow cytometry). There were no patients without severe acquired aplastic anemia. Regarding the study as a whole: Patients were compared with controls for CD8+ Simpson's diversity, and no significant difference emerged.

The sequenced sample was sorted CD4+, CD8+, or CD8+CD57+ T cells (not recorded which) from PBMCs. The chain employs TRBV30 and TRBJ1-5, with D unresolved. The sequence was obtained from a human donor with aplastic anemia. The CDR3 spells CAWSSGRDQPQHF. CDR3 nucleotides: TGTGCCTGGAGTTCTGGGCGGGATCAGCCCCAGCATTTT.